This T cell receptor beta chain is from a study of CD8 T cells in Susac syndrome. Study results and limitations: As acknowledged by the study, its TCR sequencing and HLA analysis included a relatively small number of individuals.

cDNA came from roughly 0.47 to 1 ug RNA primed by random hexamers. The authors amplified TCR beta CDR3 across 54 Vbeta and 13 Jbeta using immunoSEQ multiplex PCR. TCRdb reprocessed the immunoSEQ multiplex PCR reads with MiXCR, giving one entry per CDR3 protein. The table lists some 300,000 distinct CDR3 sequences, around 89% of them singletons, with roughly 0.2% in the top ten. V shed 8 bases, J shed 0 bases, and the junction held 4 bases outside the gene matches. This CDR3 is built from 13 residues. Germline lookup yields CDR1 MNHNS and CDR2 SASEGT. For this clonotype: The antigen is not known.

Sequencing targeted TCR beta in T cells from blood (CD8+ and CD4+). Control patients had untreated stable or active relapsing-remitting multiple sclerosis by revised McDonald criteria. The origin of this receptor is a human donor with multiple sclerosis. Material: CD8+ T cells from PBMCs. The gene calls are TRBV6-1 and TRBJ2-7; 7 bases fit TRBD1. The CDR3 coding sequence is TGTGCCAGCGGGGACAGATACTCCTACGAGCAGTACTTC. This translates into CASGDRYSYEQYF.